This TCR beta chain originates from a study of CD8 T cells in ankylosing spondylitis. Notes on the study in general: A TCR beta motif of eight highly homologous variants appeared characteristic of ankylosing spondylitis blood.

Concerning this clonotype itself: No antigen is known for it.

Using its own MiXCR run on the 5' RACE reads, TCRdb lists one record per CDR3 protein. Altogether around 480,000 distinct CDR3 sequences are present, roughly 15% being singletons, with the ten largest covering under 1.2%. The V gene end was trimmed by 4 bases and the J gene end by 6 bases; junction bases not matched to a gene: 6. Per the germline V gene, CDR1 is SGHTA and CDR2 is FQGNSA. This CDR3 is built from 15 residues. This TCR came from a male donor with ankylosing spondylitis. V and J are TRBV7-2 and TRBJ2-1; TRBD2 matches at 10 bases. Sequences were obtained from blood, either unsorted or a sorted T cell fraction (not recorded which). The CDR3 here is CASSSSGTSVNEQFF. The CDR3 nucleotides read TGTGCCAGCAGCTCGTCCGGGACTAGCGTCAATGAGCAGTTCTTC.